This T cell receptor (beta chain) was retrieved from a study of vaccination and CD4 T cells after COVID-19 (dated by TCRdb to between 2021 and 2022). Concerning the study at large: The convalescent cohort included six males and four females, with two Hispanic individuals, seven Caucasians, two Asians and one multiracial person. Each participant got two doses of either the Pfizer-BioNTech BNT162b2 vaccine (n=8) or the Moderna mRNA-1273 vaccine (n=2). Post-COVID blood samples were collected from convalescent patients a median of roughly 100 days after diagnosis, with a range of roughly 35 to 161 days. The time from the second vaccine dose to post-vaccine blood sampling had a median of approximately 72 days and ranged from about 14 to 250 days. The cultures were stimulated with overlapping spike peptide pools from SARS-CoV-2 and from the common cold coronaviruses HCoV-NL63, HCoV-OC43 and HCoV-229E. In control cultures, a CEFX viral epitope pool was used as positive control, an HIV-1 Nef peptide pool was used as negative control, or no peptide was added. The spike-specific CD4+ TCR repertoire was compared before and after mRNA vaccination in around ten COVID-19 convalescent patients and a handful of infection-naive healthy vaccine recipients. In an earlier paper using these donors, memory CD4+ T cell crossreactivity between SARS-CoV-2 and common cold coronavirus spike proteins was assessed at the TCR clonotype level.

Reading from cysteine to phenylalanine, the CDR3 counts 13 amino acids. Only the CDR3 portion is preserved as DNA: 39 bases, with reading frame beginning at the first base. Reading the germline V gene gives CDR1 WSHSY and CDR2 SAAADI. The trim is 6 bases for V and 8 bases for J, with a gap of 14 bases between the germline ends. Preparation of the library involved PCR. DNA from cultured CD4+ T cells was subjected to TCR sequencing with the Oncomine TCR Beta short-read assay at the Johns Hopkins FTIC core. The QIAamp micro DNA kit was used to extract genomic DNA from the cultured CD4+ T cells. Oncomine TCR Beta libraries from cultured CD4+ T cells were pooled with unique dual indexes and sequenced on an Illumina iSeq 100. Under the source paper's analysis protocol: Non-productive sequences were removed, and CDR3s not starting with C, not ending with F or W, or shorter than 7 amino acids were discarded. The MANAFEST web application was used to identify antigen-specific clonotypes by comparing peptide-stimulated wells against reference wells and other culture wells. For a clone to be called positive, the clone needed an FDR below 0.05, an odds ratio above 5, and a productive frequency above 0.1% in at least two of three replicate wells. Clonotypes that were significantly expanded in both SARS-CoV-2 spike wells and at least one common cold coronavirus spike condition were defined as cross-reactive. CDR3 homology was assessed with Levenshtein distances (stringdist) and unrooted phylogenetic trees (ape) in R version 3.6.1. The public reads were quality trimmed at Q25 with fastp and then assembled into clones with MiXCR by TCRdb, keeping productive beta chains. Merged by CDR3 protein, the rows form single entries marked with the most common genes and DNA. What appears here as the V and J calls and clone size reflects TCRdb's work, not the paper's. The sample records approximately 4,600 distinct CDR3 sequences, approximately 54% of which are singletons. The ten largest account for 40% to 45% of the sample.

The label giving this sample's treatment or condition can be read as: approximately 9-day PBMC culture with coronavirus spike peptide pools or control peptides (ViraFEST assay). CD4+ T cells from unexposed donors were collected before the COVID-19 pandemic (2011-2018). The ViraFEST assay, used in the study, expanded antigen-specific T cells with peptide pools and then identified the expanded clonotypes through TCR sequencing. Each well held around 2 million PBMCs cultured with approximately 10 ug/ml peptide pools in IMDM containing roughly 5% human AB serum and 8 to 10 IU/ml IL-2. Half of the culture medium was replaced with fresh IL-2-containing medium on days 3 and 7. After 9 to 10 days of culture, CD4+ T cells were isolated by negative selection using the EasySep CD4+ T cell isolation kit. As far as cell numbers permitted, CD4+ T cells from unexposed donors were tested for reactivity against SARS-CoV-2 S and N as well as four spike pools from common cold coronaviruses. Ficoll-Paque Plus gradient centrifugation was used to isolate PBMCs from whole blood, and the isolated PBMCs were then either used fresh or cryopreserved at -140C. Each culture condition was generally run in triplicate wells. Leukapheresis product for the unexposed donors was purchased commercially.

General findings and caveats noted by the study authors: Of the vaccine-specific clones in convalescent patients, 304 of 307, or nearly all, reacted only to SARS-CoV-2 spike and did not cross-react with common cold coronaviruses. The median count of SARS-CoV-2-reactive clonotypes went up from 20 to 25 after infection to around 38 after vaccination, although the change was not significant. Among the post-vaccine SARS-CoV-2-reactive clones in convalescent patients, a median about 87% showed up only after vaccination, which suggests vaccine-specific priming. The number of convalescent patients in the study was relatively small, and the study did not examine early timepoints following natural infection.

Points on this clonotype: What antigen it recognizes has not been identified. Qualities for individual bases were not recorded, and no much larger clone is one base off.

This clonotype was sampled from a human donor in good health. Here the chain combines TRBV10-2 and TRBJ2-4; possibly the D gene is TRBD2, per 5 matching bases. Sequencing used CD4+ T cells from blood, cultured in vitro. The CDR3 region: CASREGGADIQYF. The nucleotide sequence is given as TGCGCCAGCAGAGAAGGAGGAGCCGACATTCAGTACTTC.